Ten or more counts support the clone carrying this T cell receptor beta chain. The data were obtained in a study of T cells after yellow fever vaccination. UMIs were added to TCR cDNA along with a universal primer site when it was made by 5'RACE template switching. TCRdb re-called the 5' RACE reads through MiXCR, storing one row per CDR3 protein. The data contain roughly 120,000 distinct CDR3 sequences, roughly 6.7% of them singletons. This sequence originates from a man between 18 and 35 years old who received the YFV17D yellow fever vaccine. Sequences were derived from CD4+ T cells sorted from PBMCs, sampled around 10 days after the first yellow fever vaccination.

CDR3 DNA: TGTGCCAGCAGCTTATGGGCACAGAACACTGAAGCTTTCTTT. It specifies CASSLWAQNTEAFF. This chain joins TRBV7-2 and TRBJ1-1; D is ambiguous. There are 14 residues in the CDR3. Deletions cut 2 bases from V and 1 base from J, with 8 bases between. Germline CDR1 SGHTA, CDR2 FQGNSA. The full variable domain, completed using reference TRBV7-2 and TRBJ1-1, is GAGVSQSPSNKVTEKGKDVELRCDPISGHTALYWYRQSLGQGLEFLIYFQGNSAPDKSGLPSDRFSAERTGGSVSTLTIQRTQQEDSAVYLCASSLWAQNTEAFFGQGTRLTVV.